These T cell receptor beta chains were read from a single sample in a study of blood T cell repertoires in COVID-19. Repertoires were generated with immunoSEQ multiplex PCR, while TCRdb's copy carries only in-frame clones and drops some. The sample lists roughly 150,000 clones, 65% to 85% occurring once. The sample comprised peripheral blood. The receptors were gathered from a middle-aged man with active or convalescent COVID-19. CDR3s include the opening cysteine and the closing phenylalanine or tryptophan.

TRBV7-3	TRBJ2-1	CASSFRSGLNEQFF
TRBV10-3	TRBJ1-4	CAISESRRVGEKLFF
TRBV28	TRBJ1-6	CASSLERASSYNSPLHF
TRBV2	TRBJ1-2	CASRPTGTAGYGYTF
TRBV7-2	TRBJ1-5	CASSLAGERNQPQHF
TRBV5-6	TRBJ1-2	CASSPLGGHYGYTF
TRBV13	TRBJ2-3	CASSLVLAGLQLTDTQYF
TRBV5-1	TRBJ1-3	CASSLETPRGYSGNTIYF
TRBV9	TRBJ1-2	CASSVVAGPGYTF
TRBV9	TRBJ2-1	CASSVTSGMSEQFF
TRBV20-1	TRBJ2-7	CSASRVEDWTAYEQYF
TRBV6-4	TRBJ2-7	CASSVVLAGELLLGEQYF
TRBV6-4	TRBJ2-3	CASSEGALTDTQYF
TRBV5-4	TRBJ2-7	CASSFISGRGAYEQYF
TRBV19	TRBJ1-4	CASSTVRGWKGGEKLFF
TRBV28	TRBJ2-2	CASSFTRNRAGELFF
TRBV19	TRBJ2-7	CASSPQGTSSYEQYF
TRBV3-1/TRBV3-2	TRBJ1-3	CASSGGSGNTIYF
TRBV9	TRBJ1-6	CASSVEQGAHSPLHF
TRBV4-2	TRBJ1-2	CASSQIGGQGAGYTF
TRBV11-3	TRBJ2-1	CASSRDYNEQFF
TRBV28	TRBJ1-5	CASSLRGQGGQPQHF
TRBV5-1	TRBJ1-5	CASSPGSGTGGNQPQHF
TRBV2	TRBJ2-7	CASSETSGSSEQYF
TRBV5-5	TRBJ2-1	CASSTGTGGYNEQFF
TRBV2	TRBJ2-2	CATSGQRNTGELFF
TRBV11-3	TRBJ2-5	CASSLRGQYQETQYF
TRBV28	TRBJ2-7	CASSLGRRGSGSVQEQYF
TRBV29-1	TRBJ2-3	CSAQTSAPPQYF
TRBV28	TRBJ2-2	CASRKGQGHTGELFF
TRBV5-4	TRBJ2-7	CASSLGGGSYEQYF
TRBV10-3	TRBJ1-4	CAISESGQSNEKLFF
TRBV28	TRBJ2-1	CASSFSSGQGTGNEQFF
TRBV28	TRBJ1-4	CASSHSGTENEKLFF
TRBV27	TRBJ2-2	CASSSPSGPRGGELFF
TRBV19	TRBJ2-3	CASSIPSPQNTQYF
TRBV7-2	TRBJ2-5	CASSLDHYPQETQYF
TRBV5-1	TRBJ2-7	CASRSGTSGYEQYF
TRBV28	TRBJ2-2	CASRYIQGSGELFF
TRBV19	TRBJ1-5	CASSIWRASRNQPQHF
TRBV7-3	TRBJ2-3	CASSSRADTQYF
TRBV3-1/TRBV3-2	TRBJ2-1	CASSQGGTTGEQFF
TRBV7-8	TRBJ2-1	CASSLGAGTGNEQFF
TRBV7-7	TRBJ2-1	CASSPALTSGRAYEQFF
TRBV12-5	TRBJ1-5	CASGRDRDSGTSSNQPQHF